This section outlines one T cell receptor (beta chain) sequence together with its context. This specimen comes from a study of blood T cell repertoires in COVID-19. Across the study: In each case, the material was cDNA or gDNA derived from T cells, B-cell-depleted T cells, or PBMCs.

Original processing notes: Using reference gene primer amplification, nucleated cell counts were estimated. Measured with immunoSEQ multiplex PCR; TCRdb has only the in-frame clones, and not every one. Clone size and V and J calls were adopted from that table, with D and trimming inferred from the DNA. The table lists 100,000 or so clones, 85% of them singletons. The sequenced sample was peripheral blood. This receptor was obtained from a middle-aged man with acute or convalescent COVID-19.

CDR3 nucleotides: TGTGCCAGCAGCGGAGCACTAGCGGAAGAGACCCAGTACTTC. It encodes CASSGALAEETQYF. V gene TRBV5-6 combines with J gene TRBJ2-5; 8 bases align to TRBD2. The CDR3 loop spans 14 amino acids. CDR1 SGHDT and CDR2 YYEEEE come from the germline V gene. V shed 4 bases and J 3 bases; nucleotides not matched to a gene: 5.